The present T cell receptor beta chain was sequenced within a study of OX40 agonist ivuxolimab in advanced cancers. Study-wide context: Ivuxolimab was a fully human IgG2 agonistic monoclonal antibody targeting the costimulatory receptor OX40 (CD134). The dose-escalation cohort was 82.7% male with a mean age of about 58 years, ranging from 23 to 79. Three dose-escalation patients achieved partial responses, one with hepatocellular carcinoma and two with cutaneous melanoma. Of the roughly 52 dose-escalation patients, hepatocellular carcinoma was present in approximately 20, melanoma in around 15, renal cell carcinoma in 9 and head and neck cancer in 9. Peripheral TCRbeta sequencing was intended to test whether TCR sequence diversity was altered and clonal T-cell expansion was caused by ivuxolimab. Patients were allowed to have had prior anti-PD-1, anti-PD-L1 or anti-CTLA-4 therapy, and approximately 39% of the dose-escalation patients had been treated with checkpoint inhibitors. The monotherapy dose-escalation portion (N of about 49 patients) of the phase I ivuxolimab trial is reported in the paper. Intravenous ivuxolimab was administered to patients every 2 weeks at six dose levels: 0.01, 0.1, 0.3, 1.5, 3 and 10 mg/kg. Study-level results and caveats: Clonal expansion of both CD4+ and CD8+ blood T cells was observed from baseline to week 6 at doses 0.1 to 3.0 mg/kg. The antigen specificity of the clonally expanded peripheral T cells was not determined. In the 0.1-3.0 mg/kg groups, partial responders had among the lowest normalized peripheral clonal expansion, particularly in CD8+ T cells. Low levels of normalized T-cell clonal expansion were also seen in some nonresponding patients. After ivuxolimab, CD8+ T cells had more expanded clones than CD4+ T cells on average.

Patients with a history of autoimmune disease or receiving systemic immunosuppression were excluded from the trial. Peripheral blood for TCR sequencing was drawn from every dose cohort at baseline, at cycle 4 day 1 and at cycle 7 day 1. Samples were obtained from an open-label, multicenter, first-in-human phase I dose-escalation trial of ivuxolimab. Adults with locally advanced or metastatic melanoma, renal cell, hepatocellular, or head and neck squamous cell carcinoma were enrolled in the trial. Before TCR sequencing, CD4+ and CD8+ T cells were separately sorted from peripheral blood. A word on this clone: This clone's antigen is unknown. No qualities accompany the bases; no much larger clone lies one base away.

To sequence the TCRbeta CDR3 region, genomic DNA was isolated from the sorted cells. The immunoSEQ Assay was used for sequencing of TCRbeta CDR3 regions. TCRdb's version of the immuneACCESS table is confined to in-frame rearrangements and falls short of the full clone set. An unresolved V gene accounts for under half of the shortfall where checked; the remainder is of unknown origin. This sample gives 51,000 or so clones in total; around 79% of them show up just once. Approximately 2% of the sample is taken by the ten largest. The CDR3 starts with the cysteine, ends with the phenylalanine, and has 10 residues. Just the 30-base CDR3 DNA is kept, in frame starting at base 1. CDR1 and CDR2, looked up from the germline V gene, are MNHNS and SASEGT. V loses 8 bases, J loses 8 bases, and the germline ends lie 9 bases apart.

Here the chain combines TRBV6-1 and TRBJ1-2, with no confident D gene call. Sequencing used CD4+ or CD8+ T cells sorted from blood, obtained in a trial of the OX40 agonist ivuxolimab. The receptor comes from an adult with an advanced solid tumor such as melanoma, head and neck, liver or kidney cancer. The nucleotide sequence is TGTGCCAGCGGTCTTATAGGCTACACCTTC. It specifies CASGLIGYTF.